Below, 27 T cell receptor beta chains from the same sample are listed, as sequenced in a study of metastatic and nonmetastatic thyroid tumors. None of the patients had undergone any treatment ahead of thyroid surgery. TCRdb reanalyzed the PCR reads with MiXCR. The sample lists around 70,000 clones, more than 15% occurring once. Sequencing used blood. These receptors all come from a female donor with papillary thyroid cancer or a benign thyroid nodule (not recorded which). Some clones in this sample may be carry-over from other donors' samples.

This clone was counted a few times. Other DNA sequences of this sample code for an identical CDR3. The CDR3 here is CGGGPAGGPDTQYF. The CDR3 DNA sequence: TGCGGAGGCGGCCCAGCGGGAGGACCAGATACGCAGTATTTT. V and J are TRBV20-1 and TRBJ2-3; 9 bases line up with TRBD2. The germline CDR1 and CDR2 sequences are DFQATT and SNEGSKA (reference sequence). This CDR3 has 14 residues.

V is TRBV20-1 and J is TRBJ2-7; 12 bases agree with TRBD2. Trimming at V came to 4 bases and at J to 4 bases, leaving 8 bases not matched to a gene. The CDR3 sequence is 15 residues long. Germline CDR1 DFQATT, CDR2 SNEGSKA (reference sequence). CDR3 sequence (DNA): TGCAGTGCTAAGAAGGGGCTAGCGGGAGGGTACGAGCAGTACGTC. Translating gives CSAKKGLAGGYEQYV.

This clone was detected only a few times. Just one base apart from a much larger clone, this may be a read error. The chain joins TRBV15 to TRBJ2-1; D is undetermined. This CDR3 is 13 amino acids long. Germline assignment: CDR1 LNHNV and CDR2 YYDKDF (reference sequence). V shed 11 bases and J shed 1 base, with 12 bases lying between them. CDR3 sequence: CAYSSDSYNEQFF. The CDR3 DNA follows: TGTGCCTACTCCAGCGATTCCTACAATGAGCAGTTCTTC.

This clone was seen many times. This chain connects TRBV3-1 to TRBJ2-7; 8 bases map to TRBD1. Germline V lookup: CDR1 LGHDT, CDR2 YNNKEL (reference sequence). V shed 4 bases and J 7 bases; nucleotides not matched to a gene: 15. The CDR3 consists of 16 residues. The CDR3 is CASSRRATTGAREQYF. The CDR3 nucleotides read TGTGCCAGCAGCCGAAGGGCGACGACAGGGGCGCGGGAGCAGTACTTC.

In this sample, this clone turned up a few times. The CDR3 coding sequence is TGTGCCAGCAGCCCAAACCGACAGGGATGGACTGAAGCTTTCTTT. It codes for CASSPNRQGWTEAFF. The chain is built from TRBV28 and TRBJ1-1; 7 bases agree with TRBD1. Unmatched junction bases numbered 12, after V lost 6 bases and J lost 5 bases. Germline values: CDR1 MDHEN, CDR2 SYDVKM. This CDR3 has 15 residues.

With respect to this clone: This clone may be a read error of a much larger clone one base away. CDR3 sequence reads: CASSTRVSPLRF. CDR3 sequence (DNA): TGTGCCAGCAGCACCAGGGTTTCACCCCTCCGCTTT. The rearrangement uses TRBV5-6 and TRBJ1-6; D is perhaps TRBD1 (5 bases). Germline assignment: CDR1 SGHDT and CDR2 YYEEEE. The CDR3 contains 12 residues.

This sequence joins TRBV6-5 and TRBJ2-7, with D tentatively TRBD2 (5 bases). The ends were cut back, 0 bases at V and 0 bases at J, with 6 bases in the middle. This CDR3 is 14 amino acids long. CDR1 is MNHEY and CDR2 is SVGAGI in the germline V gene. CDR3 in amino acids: CASSYSGDSYEQYF. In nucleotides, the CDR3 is TGTGCCAGCAGTTACTCGGGAGACTCCTACGAGCAGTACTTC.

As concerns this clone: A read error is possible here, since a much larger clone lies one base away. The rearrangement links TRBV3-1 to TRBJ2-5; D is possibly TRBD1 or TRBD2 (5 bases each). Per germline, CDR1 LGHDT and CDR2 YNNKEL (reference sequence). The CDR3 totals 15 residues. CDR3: CASSQGNGLPGTEYF. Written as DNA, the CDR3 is TGTGCCAGCAGCCAAGGAAATGGCCTGCCCGGGACCGAGTACTTC.

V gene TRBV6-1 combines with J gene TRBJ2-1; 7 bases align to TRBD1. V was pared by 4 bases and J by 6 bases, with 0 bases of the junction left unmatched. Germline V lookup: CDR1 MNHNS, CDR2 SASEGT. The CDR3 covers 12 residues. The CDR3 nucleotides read TGTGCCAGCAGTGGGGACAGCAATGAGCAGTTCTTC. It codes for CASSGDSNEQFF.

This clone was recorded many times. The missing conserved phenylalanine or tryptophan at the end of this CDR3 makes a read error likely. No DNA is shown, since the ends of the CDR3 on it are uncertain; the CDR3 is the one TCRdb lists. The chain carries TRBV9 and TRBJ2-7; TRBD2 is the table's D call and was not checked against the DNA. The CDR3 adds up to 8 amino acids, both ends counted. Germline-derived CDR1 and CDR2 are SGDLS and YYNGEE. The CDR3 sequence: CASSALAG.

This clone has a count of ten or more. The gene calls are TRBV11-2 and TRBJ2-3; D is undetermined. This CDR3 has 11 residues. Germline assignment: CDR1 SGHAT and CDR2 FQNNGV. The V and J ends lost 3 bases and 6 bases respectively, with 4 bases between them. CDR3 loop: CASSLGDTQYF. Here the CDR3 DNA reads TGTGCCAGCAGCTTGGGGGATACGCAGTATTTT.

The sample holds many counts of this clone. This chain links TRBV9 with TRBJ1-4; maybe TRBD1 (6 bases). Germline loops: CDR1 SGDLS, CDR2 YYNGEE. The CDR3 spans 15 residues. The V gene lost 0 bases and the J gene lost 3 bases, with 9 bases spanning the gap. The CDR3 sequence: CASSVGDNANEKLFF. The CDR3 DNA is TGTGCCAGCAGCGTAGGGGACAATGCTAATGAAAAACTGTTTTTT.

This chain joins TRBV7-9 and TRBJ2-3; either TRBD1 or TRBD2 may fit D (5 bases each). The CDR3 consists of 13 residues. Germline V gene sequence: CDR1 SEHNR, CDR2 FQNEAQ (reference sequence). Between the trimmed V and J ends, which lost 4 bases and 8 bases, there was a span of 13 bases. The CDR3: CASSSPWGITQYF. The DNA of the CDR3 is TGTGCCAGCAGCTCACCTTGGGGGATTACGCAGTATTTT.

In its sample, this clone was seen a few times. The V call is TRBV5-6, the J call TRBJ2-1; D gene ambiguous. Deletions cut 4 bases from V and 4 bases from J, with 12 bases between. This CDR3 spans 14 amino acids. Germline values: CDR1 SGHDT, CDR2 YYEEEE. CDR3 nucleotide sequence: TGTGCCAGCAGCCCTTCTTCATGGTACAATGAGCAGTTCTTC. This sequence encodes CASSPSSWYNEQFF.

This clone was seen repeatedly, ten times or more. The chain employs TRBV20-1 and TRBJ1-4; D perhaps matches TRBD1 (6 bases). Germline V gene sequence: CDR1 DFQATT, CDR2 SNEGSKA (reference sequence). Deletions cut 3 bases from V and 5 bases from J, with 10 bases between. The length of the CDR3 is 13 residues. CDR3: CSASRTVNEKLFF. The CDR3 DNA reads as TGCAGTGCTAGCAGGACAGTGAATGAAAAACTGTTTTTT.

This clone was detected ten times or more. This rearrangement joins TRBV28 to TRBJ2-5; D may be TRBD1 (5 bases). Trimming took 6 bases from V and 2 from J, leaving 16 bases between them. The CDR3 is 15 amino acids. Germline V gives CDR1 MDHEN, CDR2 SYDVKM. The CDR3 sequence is CASSVGAGPQETQYF. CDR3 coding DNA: TGTGCCAGCAGCGTTGGGGCAGGGCCACAAGAGACCCAGTACTTC.

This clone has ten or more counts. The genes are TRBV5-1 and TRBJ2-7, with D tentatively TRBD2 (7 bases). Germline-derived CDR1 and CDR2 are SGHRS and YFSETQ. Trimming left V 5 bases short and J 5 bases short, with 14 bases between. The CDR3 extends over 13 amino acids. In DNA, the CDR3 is TGCGCCAGCAGGGGGGGGGCGCGCGACGAGCAGTACTTC. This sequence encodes CASRGGARDEQYF.

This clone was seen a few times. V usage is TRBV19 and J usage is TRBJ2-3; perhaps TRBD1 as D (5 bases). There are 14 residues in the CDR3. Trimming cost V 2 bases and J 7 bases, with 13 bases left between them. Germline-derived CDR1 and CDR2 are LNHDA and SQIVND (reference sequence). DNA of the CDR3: TGTGCCAGTAGTATAACTTCAGGGTTGCATACGCAGTATTTT. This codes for CASSITSGLHTQYF. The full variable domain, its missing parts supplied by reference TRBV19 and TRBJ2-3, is DGGITQSPKYLFRKEGQNVTLSCEQNLNHDAMYWYRQDPGQGLRLIYYSQIVNDFQKGDIAEGYSVSREKKESFPLTVTSAQKNPTAFYLCASSITSGLHTQYFGPGTRLTVL.

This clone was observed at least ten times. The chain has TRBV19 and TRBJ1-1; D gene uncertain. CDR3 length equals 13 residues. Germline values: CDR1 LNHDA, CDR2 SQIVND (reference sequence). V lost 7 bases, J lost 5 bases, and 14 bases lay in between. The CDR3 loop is CASNLRGTTEAFF. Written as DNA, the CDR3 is TGTGCCAGTAACCTCAGAGGTACTACTGAAGCTTTCTTT.

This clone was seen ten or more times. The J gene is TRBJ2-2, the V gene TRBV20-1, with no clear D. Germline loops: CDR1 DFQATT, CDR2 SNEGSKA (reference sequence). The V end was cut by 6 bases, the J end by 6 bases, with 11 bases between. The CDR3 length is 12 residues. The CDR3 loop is CSARAVAGELFF. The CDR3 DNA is TGCAGTGCCCGGGCGGTCGCCGGGGAGCTGTTTTTT.

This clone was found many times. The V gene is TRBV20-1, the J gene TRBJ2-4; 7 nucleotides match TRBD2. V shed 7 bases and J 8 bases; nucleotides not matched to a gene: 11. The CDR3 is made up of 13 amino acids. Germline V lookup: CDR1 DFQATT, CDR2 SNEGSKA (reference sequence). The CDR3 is CSGSVGGGDIQYF. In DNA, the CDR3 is TGCAGTGGGTCGGTTGGGGGAGGGGACATTCAGTACTTC.

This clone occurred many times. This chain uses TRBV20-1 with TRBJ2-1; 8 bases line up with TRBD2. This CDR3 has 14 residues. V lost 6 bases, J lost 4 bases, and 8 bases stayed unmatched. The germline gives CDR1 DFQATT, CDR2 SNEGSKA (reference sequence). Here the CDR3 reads CSAPSTSDYNEQFF. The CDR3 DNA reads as TGCAGTGCCCCGTCGACTAGCGATTACAATGAGCAGTTCTTC.

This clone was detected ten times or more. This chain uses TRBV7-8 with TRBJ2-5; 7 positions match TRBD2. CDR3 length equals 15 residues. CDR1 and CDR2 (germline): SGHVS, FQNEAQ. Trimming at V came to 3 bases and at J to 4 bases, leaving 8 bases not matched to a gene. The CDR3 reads CASSLTGLLLETQYF. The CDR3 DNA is TGTGCCAGCAGCTTGACGGGACTACTCCTAGAGACCCAGTACTTC.

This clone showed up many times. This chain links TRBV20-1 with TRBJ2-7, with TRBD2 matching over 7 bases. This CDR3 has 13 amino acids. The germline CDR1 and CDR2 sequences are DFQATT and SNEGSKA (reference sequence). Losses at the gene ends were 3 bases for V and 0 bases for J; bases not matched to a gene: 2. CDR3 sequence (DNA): TGCAGTGCTAGTCGGGACTACTCCTACGAGCAGTACTTC. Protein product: CSASRDYSYEQYF.

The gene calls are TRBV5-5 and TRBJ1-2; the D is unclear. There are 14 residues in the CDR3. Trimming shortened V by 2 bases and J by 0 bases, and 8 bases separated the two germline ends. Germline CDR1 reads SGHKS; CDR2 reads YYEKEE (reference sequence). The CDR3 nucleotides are TGTGCCAGCAGCTTATTATCAGCTAACTATGGCTACACCTTC. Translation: CASSLLSANYGYTF.

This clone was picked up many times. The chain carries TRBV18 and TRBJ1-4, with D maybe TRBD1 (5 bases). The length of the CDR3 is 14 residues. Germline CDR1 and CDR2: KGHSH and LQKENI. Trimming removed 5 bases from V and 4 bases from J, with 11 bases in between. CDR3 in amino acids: CASSKRDVNEKLFF. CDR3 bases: TGTGCCAGCTCAAAAAGGGACGTTAATGAAAAACTGTTTTTT.

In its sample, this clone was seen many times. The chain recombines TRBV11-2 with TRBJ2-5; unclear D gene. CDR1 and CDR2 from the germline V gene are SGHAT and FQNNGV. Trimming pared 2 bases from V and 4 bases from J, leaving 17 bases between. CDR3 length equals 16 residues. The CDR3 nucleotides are TGTGCCAGCAGCTTACAATGGGTAGGGCACGGAGAGACCCAGTACTTC. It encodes CASSLQWVGHGETQYF. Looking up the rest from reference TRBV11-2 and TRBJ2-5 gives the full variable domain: EAGVAQSPRYKIIEKRQSVAFWCNPISGHATLYWYQQILGQGPKLLIQFQNNGVVDDSQLPKDRFSAERLKGVDSTLKIQPAKLEDSAVYLCASSLQWVGHGETQYFGPGTRLLVL.